Sequencing of this T cell receptor beta chain was carried out in a study of Ad26.COV2.S vaccination and SARS-CoV-2 variants. The wider study: As a participant in COV1001, the donor was in the Ad26.COV2.S trial arm. Administration of Ad26.COV2.S was intramuscular, either once or twice 56 days apart.

The table came from immunoSEQ multiplex PCR; TCRdb's copy has only in-frame clones and leaves some out. The profile shows over 450,000 clones, 89% of them singletons. Note on this clone: The antigen remains undetermined.

Study-level findings and limits: Overall T cell responses may have been underestimated by the analyses of TCR breadth and depth.

Treatment denoted: around 19 received Ad26.COV2.S at low or high dose, single or two shots; a few received placebo; per-sample allocation not given. Collection of samples fell on day 63 after the first vaccine or placebo injection. The vaccine delivered Wuhan-strain SARS-CoV-2 spike through an Ad26 vector. V lost 4 bases to trimming and J lost 7 bases, with 11 bases between them. CDR1 SGHAT and CDR2 FQNNGV come from the germline V gene. The CDR3 is made up of 12 amino acids. The source was peripheral blood, collected in a trial of Ad26.COV2.S vaccine versus placebo. The chain carries TRBV11-2 and TRBJ2-7; no clear D gene. This TCR derives from a person aged 18-65 years who received the Ad26.COV2.S COVID-19 vaccine or a placebo. The CDR3 sequence: CASSSLSGEQYF. CDR3 sequence (DNA): TGTGCCAGCAGCTCCTTGTCCGGGGAGCAGTACTTC.